This record concerns one TCR beta chain sequence. Its antigen is unknown. The germline V and J ends were trimmed by 8 bases and 7 bases, with 15 bases remaining between them. CDR3 length equals 12 residues. Germline CDR1 and CDR2: ENHRY and SYGVKD. The data are from a study of T cell repertoires in cytomegalovirus infection. Study context: Recently identified HLA-C-restricted and well-studied HLA-B-restricted CMV epitopes were used. From public TCR beta signatures came an indication of both CMV infection and matching HLA type. Study conclusions and caveats: There were carriers of CMV plus the relevant HLA, and cumulative public TCR beta family frequency identified them. Dominant in the ex vivo response were TCR beta clonotypes restricted by HLA-C and specific for CMV.

TCRdb fed the reads into MiXCR, producing one record per CDR3 protein. The repertoire holds about 470,000 distinct CDR3 sequences, with about two fifths as singletons. The starting material was cultured PBMCs, obtained from culture after CMV antigen stimulation. The source is a human donor in good health (CMV status not recorded). Some clones in this sample may be carry-over from other donors' samples. The genes are TRBV10-3 and TRBJ2-7; D is perhaps TRBD2 (5 bases). The DNA of the CDR3 is TGTGCCATCGGCCCGCAACGGAGGGAGCAGTACTTC. Encoded protein: CAIGPQRREQYF.